The 12 T cell receptor beta chains below come from one sample, sequenced in a study of T cells in Graves' hyperthyroidism and ophthalmopathy. Using RNA transcripts as the source, TCR beta CDR3 regions were amplified. The HTBI primer set served for first-round RT-PCR of the TCR CDR3. TCRdb re-called the multiplex PCR reads through MiXCR, storing one row per CDR3 protein. The sample includes hundreds of thousands of distinct CDR3 sequences, approximately 14% of them seen just once. Sequencing was done on a sample of blood. Receptors were obtained from a woman aged 45 to 65 with Graves' ophthalmopathy.

The J gene is TRBJ1-5, the V gene TRBV19, with TRBD1 matching over 7 bases. The CDR3 is 14 residues long. Germline V lookup: CDR1 LNHDA, CDR2 SQIVND (reference sequence). V lost 5 bases, J lost 5 bases, and 6 bases stayed unmatched. CDR3 bases: TGTGCCAGTAGTCCCAGGGGGTTGGATCAGCCCCAGCATTTT. It is translated as CASSPRGLDQPQHF.

This clonotype was picked up many times. The chain is built from TRBV7-2 and TRBJ1-1; no reliable D call. V was cut by 4 bases and J by 1 base, with 10 bases left in between. The CDR3 is 14 residues long. The V gene's germline CDR1 is SGHTA and CDR2 FQGNSA. The CDR3 loop is CASSSQVANTEAFF. CDR3 bases: TGTGCCAGCAGCTCTCAGGTCGCGAACACTGAAGCTTTCTTT.

The chain is built from TRBV9 and TRBJ2-6; D is tentatively TRBD1 or TRBD2 (5 bases each). The CDR3 is 19 residues long. Germline CDR1 is SGDLS and CDR2 is YYNGEE. V lost 3 bases and J 0 bases, leaving 19 bases between the germline ends. CDR3 sequence reads: CASSGERGDPFSGANVLTF. The DNA for the CDR3 is TGTGCCAGCAGCGGAGAAAGAGGGGATCCTTTCTCTGGGGCCAACGTCCTGACTTTC.

The chain recombines TRBV10-3 with TRBJ1-3; 8 nucleotides align to TRBD1. This CDR3 is built from 17 residues. V lost 3 bases, J lost 0 bases, and 7 bases stayed unmatched. CDR1 is ENHRY and CDR2 is SYGVKD in the germline V gene. The CDR3 here is CAISDRRDRLSGNTIYF. The CDR3, as DNA: TGTGCCATCAGTGATCGGAGGGACAGGCTCTCTGGAAACACCATATATTTT.

The chain is built from TRBV3-1 and TRBJ2-4, with D maybe TRBD2 (6 bases). Per the germline V gene, CDR1 is LGHDT and CDR2 is YNNKEL (reference sequence). CDR3 length equals 15 residues. V lost 1 base, J lost 5 bases, and 12 bases lay in between. This CDR3 is CASSQGGLQENIQYF. The CDR3 region has the DNA TGTGCCAGCAGCCAAGGCGGACTACAAGAAAACATTCAGTACTTC. Full variable domain (rest looked up from reference TRBV3-1 and TRBJ2-4): DTAVSQTPKYLVTQMGNDKSIKCEQNLGHDTMYWYKQDSKKFLKIMFSYNNKELIINETVPNRFSPKSPDKAHLNLHINSLELGDSAVYFCASSQGGLQENIQYFGAGTRLSVL.

The sample holds many counts of this clonotype. The V call is TRBV2, the J call TRBJ2-2, with unresolved D. With 3 bases removed from V and 4 bases from J, the gap between germline ends came to 12 bases. Germline CDR1 is SNHLY and CDR2 is FYNNEI. CDR3 length: 15 amino acids. Written as DNA, the CDR3 is TGTGCCAGCAGTGAGAGATCAGGCCTCACCGGGGAGCTGTTTTTT. Its translation: CASSERSGLTGELFF.

This clonotype has more than one count but fewer than ten. V and J are TRBV12-3 or TRBV12-4 and TRBJ2-6, with TRBD1 matching 7 bases. The V segment lost 2 bases and the J segment 0 bases; nucleotides outside the gene matches: 10. This CDR3 comprises 19 residues. The CDR3 protein is CASSLYQDRRSSGANVLTF. CDR3 nucleotide sequence: TGTGCCAGCAGTTTATATCAGGACAGGCGAAGCTCTGGGGCCAACGTCCTGACTTTC.

This clonotype occurred many times. V gene TRBV20-1 combines with J gene TRBJ2-5; TRBD1 or TRBD2 may be the D gene (6 bases each). V was pared by 6 bases and J by 5 bases, with 13 bases between. There are 12 residues in the CDR3. Germline V gene data show CDR1 as DFQATT and CDR2 as SNEGSKA (reference sequence). The CDR3 protein is CSAGQGRETQYF. The CDR3, as DNA: TGCAGTGCCGGGCAGGGGAGGGAGACCCAGTACTTC.

V gene TRBV6-5 combines with J gene TRBJ2-7; D remains unclear. The V gene's germline CDR1 is MNHEY and CDR2 SVGAGI. Trimming pared 2 bases from V and 6 bases from J, leaving 5 bases between. This CDR3 contains 11 residues. CDR3 sequence (DNA): TGTGCCAGCAGTTACGACCGCGAGCAGTACTTC. Translated: CASSYDREQYF.

This clonotype was detected many times. This chain uses TRBV12-3 or TRBV12-4 with TRBJ1-1; D call uncertain. With 3 bases removed from V and 1 base from J, the gap between germline ends came to 15 bases. The CDR3 runs 16 residues. CDR3 amino acids: CASSLGWGSQNTEAFF. CDR3 nucleotides: TGTGCCAGCAGTTTGGGATGGGGTAGCCAGAACACTGAAGCTTTCTTT.

The rearrangement uses TRBV4-3 and TRBJ2-7, with 11 bases matching TRBD1. Trimming removed 2 bases from V and 2 bases from J; junction bases left unmatched: 5. The CDR3 sequence is 16 residues long. Germline V gene data show CDR1 as LGHNA and CDR2 as YSLEER. DNA of the CDR3: TGCGCCAGCAGCCAACTGCTGGGACAGGGGGCCTACGAGCAGTACTTC. It codes for CASSQLLGQGAYEQYF.

This clonotype was detected ten times or more. The CDR3 sequence is CSARGLAGGDEQFF. In DNA form, the CDR3 reads TGCAGTGCTAGAGGACTAGCGGGTGGGGATGAGCAGTTCTTC. V usage is TRBV20-1 and J usage is TRBJ2-1; 10 bases align to TRBD2. This CDR3 contains 14 residues. The ends lost 1 base at V and 8 bases at J; junction bases unmatched: 5. CDR1 and CDR2 from the germline V gene are DFQATT and SNEGSKA (reference sequence).